The clone carrying this T cell receptor beta chain was seen a few times. Antigen unknown. The data derive from a study of T-cell reconstitution after alpha-beta-depleted transplantation in children. Study-wide results and caveats: At the one-year point after transplant, T-cell counts and TCRbeta diversity were found to come mostly from T cells that had been newly produced. Reportedly, roughly two months post-transplant, alpha-beta T cells arose from several hundred expanded graft clones.

TCRbeta library construction was performed incorporating unique molecular identifiers. TCRdb ran MiXCR on the PCR reads and lists one entry per CDR3 protein. The sample holds fewer than 450,000 distinct CDR3 sequences, roughly 17% seen once. CDR1 and CDR2 from the germline V gene are SEHNR and FQNEAQ (reference sequence). The CDR3 spans 11 residues. The V and J ends lost 1 base and 9 bases respectively, with 7 bases between them. The receptor was isolated from a male patient aged 2-9 years who had a stem cell transplant for acute lymphoblastic leukemia, so the T cells may come from the graft donor. The V and J genes are TRBV7-9 and TRBJ2-7; D is ambiguous. The source was PBMCs, mostly from graft donor cells, collected 360 days after TCRalphabeta/CD19-depleted stem cell transplant. CDR3 DNA sequence: TGTGCCAGCAGCTTAGAAACGGCGCAGTACTTC. Protein: CASSLETAQYF.